The 25 T cell receptor beta chains listed next were all sequenced from one sample in a study of blood T cell repertoires in COVID-19 (dated by TCRdb to the early 2020s). Library method: the immunoSEQ multiplex PCR assay. TCRdb stores this immuneACCESS table with in-frame sequences only. Part of the clones is absent; in the studies checked, under half of the shortfall reflects unresolved V genes, and no reason is known for the rest. The sample includes 100,000 to 120,000 clones, with around 85% observed a single time. Roughly 1.5% of the sample goes to the ten largest clones. Sequenced input: peripheral blood. These receptors originate from a man aged 45-65 years with acute or convalescent COVID-19.

The chain couples TRBV28 to TRBJ2-2; D is undetermined. The germline CDR1 and CDR2 sequences are MDHEN and SYDVKM. The CDR3 extends over 12 amino acids. V was pared by 6 bases and J by 1 base, with 3 bases between. CDR3 sequence: CASSLNTGELFF. The CDR3 DNA reads TGTGCCAGCAGCTTGAACACCGGGGAGCTGTTTTTT.

The chain couples TRBV3-1 (or the pseudogene TRBV3-2) to TRBJ1-3; D remains unclear. CDR1 LGHDT and CDR2 YNNKEL come from the germline V gene (reference sequence). With 4 bases removed from V and 2 bases from J, the gap between germline ends came to 9 bases. The CDR3 runs 14 residues. In DNA, the CDR3 is TGTGCCAGCAGCCCCCCCGGGGCTGGAAACACCATATATTTT. Protein sequence: CASSPPGAGNTIYF.

The V and J genes are TRBV5-1 and TRBJ1-2; 7 bases line up with TRBD1. The CDR3 is 14 residues long. Germline CDR1 reads SGHRS; CDR2 reads YFSETQ. Trimming at V came to 4 bases and at J to 2 bases, leaving 5 bases not matched to a gene. CDR3 region: CASSPGQENYGYTF. As DNA, the CDR3 is TGCGCCAGCAGCCCTGGACAGGAGAACTATGGCTACACCTTC. Supplemented by reference TRBV5-1 and TRBJ1-2, the full variable domain reads KAGVTQTPRYLIKTRGQQVTLSCSPISGHRSVSWYQQTPGQGLQFLFEYFSETQRNKGNFPGRFSGRQFSNSRSEMNVSTLELGDSALYLCASSPGQENYGYTFGSGTRLTVV.

The table lists this clone with a few counts. This chain links TRBV11-2 with TRBJ2-3, with no clear D. The CDR3 loop spans 17 amino acids. Trimming pared 2 bases from V and 0 bases from J, leaving 15 bases between. The germline gives CDR1 SGHAT, CDR2 FQNNGV. The CDR3 region is CASSLNGFAASTDTQYF. CDR3 DNA: TGTGCCAGCAGCTTAAATGGTTTTGCGGCTAGCACAGATACGCAGTATTTT.

The chain recombines TRBV28 with TRBJ1-5; D gene ambiguous. CDR3 size: 12 residues. The V and J ends lost 6 bases and 8 bases respectively, with 11 bases between them. CDR1 and CDR2 (germline): MDHEN, SYDVKM. In nucleotides, the CDR3 is TGTGCCAGCAGACTTACAGATGAGCCCCAGCATTTT. Translated, it gives CASRLTDEPQHF.

As DNA, the CDR3 is TGTGCCAGCAGCCAAGATCGACAGGGGGCAAGGGGGAGTGGCTACACCTTC. Protein product: CASSQDRQGARGSGYTF. The rearrangement uses TRBV3-1 (or the pseudogene TRBV3-2) and TRBJ1-2; 10 bases map to TRBD1. Trimming cost V 0 bases and J 7 bases; bases outside gene matches: 11. The CDR3 has 17 residues. Germline CDR1 is LGHDT and CDR2 is YNNKEL (reference sequence).

The chain carries TRBV12-3 or TRBV12-4 and TRBJ1-2; 8 bases are a match to TRBD1. This CDR3 region has 11 residues. V trimming: 6 bases; J trimming: 8 bases; junction bases outside the gene matches: 2. CDR3 nucleotides: TGTGCCAGCAGGTCAGGGGGCGGCTACACCTTC. This translates into CASRSGGGYTF.

This clone came up a few times. The chain uses TRBV6-5 and TRBJ2-5; 9 nucleotides match TRBD2. Germline CDR1 and CDR2: MNHEY and SVGAGI. The CDR3 length is 14 residues. With V trimmed by 2 bases and J by 5 bases, 3 bases remained unmatched. CDR3 in DNA: TGTGCCAGCAGTTACGCGGGGGGGCGGGAGACCCAGTACTTC. Amino acids: CASSYAGGRETQYF.

This chain joins TRBV5-1 and TRBJ1-4; 8 nucleotides agree with TRBD1. After removal of 5 bases from V and 5 bases from J, the junction contained 8 bases not matched to a gene. The CDR3 has 15 amino acids. Germline V gene sequence: CDR1 SGHRS, CDR2 YFSETQ. CDR3 nucleotide sequence: TGCGCCAGCAGGGTCACAGGGGGGCAAAATGAAAAACTGTTTTTT. Protein sequence: CASRVTGGQNEKLFF.

The chain is built from TRBV19 and TRBJ1-1; 8 bases are shared with TRBD1. Germline CDR1 and CDR2: LNHDA and SQIVND (reference sequence). V shed 4 bases, J shed 2 bases, and the junction held 12 bases outside the gene matches. The CDR3 has 17 amino acids. CDR3 region: CASSKSGGGFYNTEAFF. CDR3 nucleotide sequence: TGTGCCAGTAGTAAATCAGGGGGCGGTTTCTACAACACTGAAGCTTTCTTT.

V gene TRBV27 combines with J gene TRBJ1-1; D is possibly TRBD1 (5 bases). Trimming stripped 3 bases from V and 3 bases from J, with 8 bases between. The germline V gene encodes CDR1 MNHEY and CDR2 SMNVEV (reference sequence). The CDR3 is 13 amino acids. The CDR3 coding sequence is TGTGCCAGCAGTTTCAGGGTGGACACTGAAGCTTTCTTT. Its translation: CASSFRVDTEAFF.

This clone came up once. This rearrangement joins TRBV20-1 to TRBJ1-1; TRBD1 might be the D (6 bases). There are 15 residues in the CDR3. V lost 3 bases and J lost 2, with 16 bases in between. From germline, CDR1 is DFQATT and CDR2 SNEGSKA (reference sequence). Here the CDR3 DNA reads TGCAGTGCTAGTTTAGGGGGTCTGGGTAACACTGAAGCTTTCTTT. This encodes CSASLGGLGNTEAFF.

This clone was observed once. The chain has TRBV5-1 and TRBJ2-3; D not certain. V was clipped by 4 bases and J by 0 bases, with 9 bases between them. CDR3 length: 14 amino acids. The germline V gene has CDR1 SGHRS and CDR2 YFSETQ. CDR3 DNA: TGCGCCAGCAGCACCGACTCGAGCACAGATACGCAGTATTTT. It is translated as CASSTDSSTDTQYF.

The genes are TRBV9 and TRBJ1-2; D remains ambiguous. This CDR3 is 14 amino acids long. Trimming cost V 4 bases and J 4 bases, with 14 bases left between them. CDR1 and CDR2 (germline): SGDLS, YYNGEE. CDR3 amino acids: CASSPSRSGYGYTF. CDR3 coding DNA: TGTGCCAGCAGCCCTAGCAGGTCCGGCTATGGCTACACCTTC.

The CDR3 DNA sequence: TGCGCCAGCAGCTTGGAGGGGCGGAGTAACTCACCCCTCCACTTT. Translation: CASSLEGRSNSPLHF. This sequence joins TRBV5-1 and TRBJ1-6; possible D gene TRBD1, 5 bases. Between the trimmed V and J ends, which lost 0 bases and 10 bases, there was a span of 14 bases. Germline V gives CDR1 SGHRS, CDR2 YFSETQ. This CDR3 comprises 15 residues.

The rearrangement links TRBV19 to TRBJ1-5; D call uncertain. CDR1 is LNHDA, CDR2 SQIVND, per germline (reference sequence). Trimming stripped 1 base from V and 8 bases from J, with 6 bases between. The CDR3 totals 12 residues. The CDR3 bases are TGTGCCAGTAGTATAGGCCCAGAGCCCCAGCATTTT. Translation: CASSIGPEPQHF.

The chain links TRBV18 to TRBJ1-5; D is uncertain. Trimming took off 5 bases at V and 4 bases at J, with 9 bases between the two ends. CDR3 size: 13 residues. The germline gives CDR1 KGHSH, CDR2 LQKENI. CDR3 sequence: CASSSRSNQPQHF. DNA for the CDR3: TGTGCCAGCTCATCGAGAAGTAATCAGCCCCAGCATTTT.

CDR3: CASSFPRGTTNEKLFF. In DNA form, the CDR3 reads TGTGCCAGCAGTTTTCCACGGGGAACAACTAATGAAAAACTGTTTTTT. The rearrangement links TRBV6-2 or TRBV6-3 to TRBJ1-4; D is undetermined. V was trimmed by 4 bases and J by 0 bases, leaving 12 bases between them. This CDR3 has 16 amino acids. From germline, CDR1 is MNHEY and CDR2 SVGEGT.

The genes are TRBV6-5 and TRBJ1-6, with 9 bases fitting TRBD1. The CDR3 is 15 amino acids. The germline CDR1 and CDR2 sequences are MNHEY and SVGAGI. V shed 4 bases, J shed 5 bases, and the junction held 3 bases outside the gene matches. The CDR3 DNA sequence: TGTGCCAGCAGTTCCGGGGACAGGGATAATTCACCCCTCCACTTT. This gives the protein CASSSGDRDNSPLHF.

The chain is built from TRBV19 and TRBJ1-6, with D possibly matching TRBD1 (6 bases). V shed 5 bases and J shed 8 bases, with 13 bases lying between them. The germline CDR1 and CDR2 sequences are LNHDA and SQIVND (reference sequence). This CDR3 region has 14 residues. The CDR3 sequence: CASSPRGLDSPLHF. The CDR3 DNA reads TGTGCCAGTAGTCCAAGGGGGTTGGATTCACCCCTCCACTTT. The whole variable domain, filled in from reference TRBV19 and TRBJ1-6, reads DGGITQSPKYLFRKEGQNVTLSCEQNLNHDAMYWYRQDPGQGLRLIYYSQIVNDFQKGDIAEGYSVSREKKESFPLTVTSAQKNPTAFYLCASSPRGLDSPLHFGNGTRLTVT.

This CDR3 is CASSQAEGDRVGGGYTF. CDR3 coding DNA: TGTGCCAGCAGCCAAGCCGAGGGGGACAGGGTAGGAGGTGGCTACACCTTC. The V call is TRBV4-2, the J call TRBJ1-2, with TRBD1 matching 9 bases. Germline V gene sequence: CDR1 LGHNA, CDR2 YNFKEQ. V lost 1 base to trimming and J lost 7 bases; unmatched junction nucleotides: 13. CDR3 size: 17 residues.

The chain recombines TRBV9 with TRBJ1-1, with 7 positions matching TRBD1. V lost 3 bases to trimming and J lost 3 bases; unmatched junction nucleotides: 8. CDR1 SGDLS and CDR2 YYNGEE come from the germline V gene. CDR3 length: 15 residues. The CDR3 here is CASSEAGGSDTEAFF. CDR3 DNA: TGTGCCAGCAGCGAGGCAGGGGGTAGCGACACTGAAGCTTTCTTT.

In nucleotides, the CDR3 is TGTGCCACCAGTGATTCAGGACAGGGGGCATTTACGCAGTATTTT. It translates to CATSDSGQGAFTQYF. The chain recombines TRBV24-1 with TRBJ2-3; 11 positions match TRBD1. The CDR3 covers 15 residues. Germline assignment: CDR1 KGHDR and CDR2 SFDVKD. V was clipped by 2 bases and J by 8 bases; unmatched bases: 5.

The chain carries TRBV11-2 and TRBJ1-6; D possibly corresponds to TRBD1 (6 bases). The CDR3 covers 16 residues. The V end was cut by 4 bases, the J end by 11 bases, with 21 bases between. CDR1 and CDR2 from the germline V gene are SGHAT and FQNNGV. The CDR3 loop is CASSSPLTGLRTPLHF. The CDR3 DNA sequence: TGTGCCAGCAGCTCGCCCTTAACAGGGTTGAGAACACCCCTCCACTTT.

The chain joins TRBV6-5 to TRBJ1-1, with 7 bases matching TRBD1. The CDR3 is made up of 13 amino acids. Germline CDR1 reads MNHEY; CDR2 reads SVGAGI. With V trimmed by 2 bases and J by 7 bases, 4 bases remained unmatched. CDR3 DNA sequence: TGTGCCAGCAGTTACGTAGGGGGCGTTGAAGCTTTCTTT. This translates into CASSYVGGVEAFF.